The 18 T cell receptor beta chains presented below share a single source sample, sequenced in a study of shared clonotypes between healthy human individuals. Assay: immunoSEQ multiplex PCR; the TCRdb copy retains only in-frame clones and omits some. The sample includes 2 million to 2.5 million clones, nearly 97% of them seen just once. Sequencing used naive CD4+ T cells sorted from blood. Subset given: CD45RA+ positively selected. These receptors were taken from a man aged 18 to 30 in good health.

The V call is TRBV5-1, the J call TRBJ2-5; 8 bases are a match to TRBD2. The CDR3 is 15 residues long. Germline CDR1 reads SGHRS; CDR2 reads YFSETQ. The ends lost 0 bases at V and 5 bases at J; junction bases unmatched: 6. The CDR3 region is CASSLAGGVRETQYF. In DNA, the CDR3 is TGCGCCAGCAGCTTGGCCGGGGGGGTCCGTGAGACCCAGTACTTC. Supplemented by reference TRBV5-1 and TRBJ2-5, the full variable domain reads KAGVTQTPRYLIKTRGQQVTLSCSPISGHRSVSWYQQTPGQGLQFLFEYFSETQRNKGNFPGRFSGRQFSNSRSEMNVSTLELGDSALYLCASSLAGGVRETQYFGPGTRLLVL.

The chain employs TRBV6-5 and TRBJ2-7, with D possibly TRBD1 on 6 matching bases. The V and J ends lost 0 bases and 1 base respectively, with 10 bases between them. This CDR3 comprises 15 residues. Germline values: CDR1 MNHEY, CDR2 SVGAGI. The CDR3 sequence: CASSYSTGWSYEQYF. The CDR3 nucleotides read TGTGCCAGCAGTTACTCGACAGGTTGGTCCTACGAGCAGTACTTC.

This clone was counted a few times. The junction differs from germline at one of its ends, possibly a read error. The chain employs TRBV30 and TRBJ1-3, with 9 bases identical to TRBD1. Germline CDR1 GTSNPN, CDR2 SVGIG (reference sequence). The length of the CDR3 is 15 residues. The CDR3 sequence is CAWGTGIVSGNTIYF. In nucleotides, the CDR3 is TGTGCCTGGGGGACAGGGATAGTCTCTGGGAACACCATATATTTT.

This sequence joins TRBV5-1 and TRBJ1-2, with 7 nucleotides matching TRBD1. There are 15 residues in the CDR3. The germline V gene encodes CDR1 SGHRS and CDR2 YFSETQ. V lost 0 bases to trimming and J lost 7 bases; unmatched junction nucleotides: 9. The CDR3 region has the DNA TGCGCCAGCAGCTTGGACCTGACAGGGAATAGTGGCTACACCTTC. As protein: CASSLDLTGNSGYTF.

This sequence joins TRBV5-1 and TRBJ2-7; 9 bases line up with TRBD1. From germline, CDR1 is SGHRS and CDR2 YFSETQ. The V segment lost 6 bases and the J segment 2 bases; nucleotides outside the gene matches: 3. This CDR3 comprises 13 residues. Here the CDR3 DNA reads TGCGCCAGCACAGGACAGGGGACCTACGAGCAGTACTTC. This translates into CASTGQGTYEQYF.

The chain joins TRBV5-1 to TRBJ2-7; D gene unclear. CDR1 is SGHRS and CDR2 is YFSETQ in the germline V gene. The CDR3 has 14 amino acids. Trimming stripped 4 bases from V and 0 bases from J, with 11 bases between. The CDR3 reads CASSPPSSSYEQYF. CDR3 nucleotide sequence: TGCGCCAGCAGCCCACCCTCTAGCTCCTACGAGCAGTACTTC. The full variable domain, with the rest looked up from reference TRBV5-1 and TRBJ2-7, is KAGVTQTPRYLIKTRGQQVTLSCSPISGHRSVSWYQQTPGQGLQFLFEYFSETQRNKGNFPGRFSGRQFSNSRSEMNVSTLELGDSALYLCASSPPSSSYEQYFGPGTRLTVT.

J is TRBJ2-5 and V is TRBV11-2, with TRBD2 as a possible D gene (6 bases). The germline V and J ends were trimmed by 4 bases and 4 bases, with 16 bases remaining between them. CDR1 and CDR2 (germline): SGHAT, FQNNGV. The CDR3 consists of 15 residues. The CDR3 DNA sequence: TGTGCCAGCAGCTCCTCTGGGGGGAGTGGAGAGACCCAGTACTTC. Its translation: CASSSSGGSGETQYF. The entire variable domain, with the rest obtained from reference TRBV11-2 and TRBJ2-5, is as follows: EAGVAQSPRYKIIEKRQSVAFWCNPISGHATLYWYQQILGQGPKLLIQFQNNGVVDDSQLPKDRFSAERLKGVDSTLKIQPAKLEDSAVYLCASSSSGGSGETQYFGPGTRLLVL.

The gene calls are TRBV27 and TRBJ2-3; TRBD1 agrees at 7 bases. The V gene's germline CDR1 is MNHEY and CDR2 SMNVEV (reference sequence). The CDR3 is 15 residues long. V lost 5 bases, J lost 0 bases, and 5 bases stayed unmatched. CDR3 region: CASSPRGISTDTQYF. Written as DNA, the CDR3 is TGTGCCAGCAGTCCCAGGGGGATTAGCACAGATACGCAGTATTTT.

The genes are TRBV7-3 and TRBJ1-6; D is possibly TRBD1 (5 bases). CDR1 is SGHTA and CDR2 is FQGTGA in the germline V gene. Trimming pared 4 bases from V and 7 bases from J, leaving 11 bases between. CDR3 size: 14 residues. For the CDR3, the DNA is TGTGCCAGCAGCTCGGGGAGGGGAAATTCACCCCTCCACTTT. It is translated as CASSSGRGNSPLHF. The whole variable domain, remainder taken from reference TRBV7-3 and TRBJ1-6, is GAGVSQTPSNKVTEKGKYVELRCDPISGHTALYWYRQSLGQGPEFLIYFQGTGAADDSGLPNDRFFAVRPEGSVSTLKIQRTERGDSAVYLCASSSGRGNSPLHFGNGTRLTVT.

The gene calls are TRBV4-3 and TRBJ2-3, with D perhaps matching TRBD2 (6 bases). The germline V and J ends were trimmed by 0 bases and 8 bases, with 15 bases remaining between them. From germline, CDR1 is LGHNA and CDR2 YSLEER. The length of the CDR3 is 15 residues. DNA for the CDR3: TGCGCCAGCAGCCAAGATCGGCTCCGGAGGGGTACGCAGTATTTT. This translates into CASSQDRLRRGTQYF.

The gene calls are TRBV7-2 and TRBJ2-1; D is uncertain. Trimming shortened V by 4 bases and J by 10 bases, and 8 bases separated the two germline ends. The germline gives CDR1 SGHTA, CDR2 FQGNSA. The CDR3 consists of 11 residues. The CDR3 reads CASSWEIEQFF. The CDR3 DNA follows: TGTGCCAGCAGCTGGGAAATCGAGCAGTTCTTC. The whole variable domain, remainder taken from reference TRBV7-2 and TRBJ2-1, is GAGVSQSPSNKVTEKGKDVELRCDPISGHTALYWYRQSLGQGLEFLIYFQGNSAPDKSGLPSDRFSAERTGGSVSTLTIQRTQQEDSAVYLCASSWEIEQFFGPGTRLTVL.

This rearrangement joins TRBV28 to TRBJ1-6; 7 bases map to TRBD1. The CDR3 has 11 residues. Per the germline V gene, CDR1 is MDHEN and CDR2 is SYDVKM. After removal of 7 bases from V and 12 bases from J, the junction contained 3 bases not matched to a gene. DNA of the CDR3: TGTGCCAGCACCCAGGGGGTACCCCTCCACTTT. It translates to CASTQGVPLHF.

This clone was recorded only once. The same CDR3 is also encoded by other DNA sequences in this sample. The chain is built from TRBV27 and TRBJ1-3; the D is unclear. Germline V gene data show CDR1 as MNHEY and CDR2 as SMNVEV (reference sequence). The CDR3 contains 13 residues. V was shortened by 6 bases and J by 0 bases, with 6 bases between the two germline ends. The CDR3 is CASRKSSGNTIYF. In DNA, the CDR3 is TGTGCCAGCAGAAAGAGCTCTGGAAACACCATATATTTT.

As regards this clone: The CDR3 does not end in the conserved phenylalanine or tryptophan, so this is likely a read error. The DNA is omitted, as the CDR3 cannot be located on it reliably, and the CDR3 follows TCRdb's listing. The rearrangement links TRBV19 to TRBJ2-7. The CDR3 spans 11 residues, counting both ends. Germline loops: CDR1 LNHDA, CDR2 SQIVND (reference sequence). CDR3 residues: CASSTQDGLSD.

The rearrangement joins TRBV11-1 to TRBJ2-2; D might be TRBD1 or TRBD2, each matching 5 bases. Trimming left V 2 bases short and J 6 bases short, with 13 bases between. Germline lookup yields CDR1 SGHAT and CDR2 FQDESV (reference sequence). The CDR3 is made up of 15 amino acids. CDR3 DNA: TGTGCCAGCAGCTTACTTGGGGGTAACCCCGGGGAGCTGTTTTTT. As protein: CASSLLGGNPGELFF.

This sequence joins TRBV6-1 and TRBJ1-5, with 8 positions matching TRBD1. The CDR3 sequence is 13 residues long. V lost 6 bases and J lost 3; bases outside the gene matches: 1. Germline V gives CDR1 MNHNS, CDR2 SASEGT. The DNA of the CDR3 is TGTGCCAGCAGGGGACAGGACAATCAGCCCCAGCATTTT. Protein: CASRGQDNQPQHF.

The rearrangement uses TRBV19 and TRBJ2-3; D remains ambiguous. The germline gives CDR1 LNHDA, CDR2 SQIVND (reference sequence). V lost 6 bases and J lost 3, with 10 bases in between. This CDR3 spans 13 amino acids. Here the CDR3 DNA reads TGTGCCAGTAGCCAAGGGTGGACAGATACGCAGTATTTT. It yields the protein CASSQGWTDTQYF.

The chain uses TRBV10-3 and TRBJ2-7; TRBD1 matches at 9 bases. The V gene end was trimmed by 10 bases and the J gene end by 4 bases; junction bases not matched to a gene: 17. Germline V gene lookup returns CDR1 ENHRY and CDR2 SYGVKD. The CDR3 spans 16 residues. CDR3 loop: CANARDRGQGTYEQYF. In nucleotides, the CDR3 is TGTGCCAACGCGAGGGACCGCGGACAGGGGACATACGAGCAGTACTTC.